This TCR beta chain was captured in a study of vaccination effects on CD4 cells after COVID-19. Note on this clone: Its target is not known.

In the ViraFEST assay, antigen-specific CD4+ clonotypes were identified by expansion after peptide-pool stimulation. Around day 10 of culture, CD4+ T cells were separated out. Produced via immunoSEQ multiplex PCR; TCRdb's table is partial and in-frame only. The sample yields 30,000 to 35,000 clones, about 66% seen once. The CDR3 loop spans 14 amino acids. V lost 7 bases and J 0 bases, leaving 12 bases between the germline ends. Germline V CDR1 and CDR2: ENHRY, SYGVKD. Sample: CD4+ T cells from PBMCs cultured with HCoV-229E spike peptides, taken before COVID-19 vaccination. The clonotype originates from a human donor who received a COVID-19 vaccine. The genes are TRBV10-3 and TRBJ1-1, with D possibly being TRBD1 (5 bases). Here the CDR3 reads CAIKDGQVNTEAFF. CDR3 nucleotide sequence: TGTGCCATCAAGGACGGACAAGTGAACACTGAAGCTTTCTTT.